This T cell receptor (beta chain) was documented in a study of blood T cell repertoires in COVID-19. In the study overall: Italy, Spain and the United States were the sources of the convalescent and acute COVID-19 samples.

The CDR3 loop spans 14 amino acids. Germline V gene data show CDR1 as MNHEY and CDR2 as SVGAGI. V was shortened by 6 bases and J by 2 bases, with 11 bases between the two germline ends. Using immunoSEQ multiplex PCR, the repertoire was profiled, and TCRdb retains in-frame clones only, with some absent. In the table there are 200,000 to 250,000 clones, roughly 80% of which are singletons. This sequence joins TRBV6-5 and TRBJ1-5, with unresolved D. Sequenced input: peripheral blood. The sequence came from a woman aged 70-85 years with acute or convalescent COVID-19. The CDR3 DNA reads as TGTGCCAGCAGAGCGCTTATGGGCAATCAGCCCCAGCATTTT. The encoded protein is CASRALMGNQPQHF.